A single sample is the source of the 30 T cell receptor beta chains below, sequenced in a study of shared clonotypes between healthy human individuals. CD45RO-negative cells were positively selected for CCR7, leaving out terminally differentiated effector memory CD45RA+ cells. Assay: immunoSEQ multiplex PCR; the TCRdb copy retains only in-frame clones and omits some. The table lists 1.5 million to 2.5 million clones, about 94% of them singletons. The specimen sequenced was naive CD8+ T cells sorted from blood. Every receptor here comes from a man aged 18 to 30 in good health.

This clone has only a few counts. This sequence joins TRBV29-1 and TRBJ1-2; no firm D call. V lost 1 base, J lost 0 bases, and 3 bases lay in between. The CDR3 totals 12 residues. The V gene's germline CDR1 is SQVTM and CDR2 ANQGSEA. Here the CDR3 reads CSVEGTNYGYTF. As DNA, the CDR3 is TGCAGCGTTGAAGGGACTAACTATGGCTACACCTTC.

In its sample, this clone was seen once. This chain joins TRBV9 and TRBJ2-1, with 7 bases that match TRBD2. Germline-derived CDR1 and CDR2 are SGDLS and YYNGEE. The CDR3 sequence is 15 residues long. V was pared by 3 bases and J by 2 bases, with 5 bases of the junction left unmatched. The CDR3 loop is CASSGTGGPYNEQFF. The CDR3 bases are TGTGCCAGCAGCGGGACGGGGGGTCCCTACAATGAGCAGTTCTTC.

This CDR3 is CASSHPKGTYEQYF. Written as DNA, the CDR3 is TGCGCCAGCAGCCATCCAAAGGGGACTTACGAGCAGTACTTC. The rearrangement links TRBV4-1 to TRBJ2-7; D perhaps matches TRBD2 (6 bases). The CDR3 has 14 amino acids. Trimming took 3 bases from V and 4 from J, leaving 13 bases between them. Germline CDR1 is MGHRA and CDR2 is YSYEKL.

This clone was counted only a few times. J is TRBJ2-7 and V is TRBV4-3; TRBD2 matches 9 bases. Looked up from germline, CDR1 is LGHNA and CDR2 is YSLEER. The CDR3 has 14 amino acids. Trimming took 0 bases from V and 12 from J; bases not matched to a gene: 9. The CDR3, as DNA: TGCGCCAGCAGCCAAGATCAGATAGCGGGAGTTCGGTACTTC. Protein: CASSQDQIAGVRYF.

In the case of this clone: Other DNA sequences in this specimen translate into the identical CDR3. J is TRBJ2-1 and V is TRBV11-2, with D tentatively TRBD1 (5 bases). This CDR3 contains 15 residues. Germline CDR1 reads SGHAT; CDR2 reads FQNNGV. V dropped 0 bases and J dropped 4 bases, with 10 bases sitting between them. The CDR3 region has the DNA TGTGCCAGCAGCTTAGATCCAGACAGTTACAATGAGCAGTTCTTC. Translation: CASSLDPDSYNEQFF.

Concerning this clone itself: Other DNA sequences in the same sample also yield this CDR3. The genes are TRBV5-6 and TRBJ2-7; D gene unclear. Germline CDR1 is SGHDT and CDR2 is YYEEEE. CDR3 length equals 12 residues. The V gene lost 5 bases and the J gene lost 1 base, with 7 bases spanning the gap. The CDR3 sequence: CASSLSSYEQYF. The CDR3 bases are TGTGCCAGCAGTCTCTCGTCCTACGAGCAGTACTTC.

This rearrangement joins TRBV11-2 to TRBJ2-1; D is possibly TRBD1 (6 bases). Germline assignment: CDR1 SGHAT and CDR2 FQNNGV. V lost 3 bases, J lost 7 bases, and 13 bases lay in between. CDR3 length: 14 amino acids. CDR3 in amino acids: CASSFWAGANEQFF. CDR3 in DNA: TGTGCCAGCAGCTTTTGGGCAGGGGCGAATGAGCAGTTCTTC.

The chain employs TRBV9 and TRBJ1-2; weak D call: TRBD1 (5 bases). Trimming removed 7 bases from V and 2 bases from J, with 18 bases in between. The CDR3 covers 15 residues. From germline, CDR1 is SGDLS and CDR2 YYNGEE. The CDR3 loop is CASSFPQGGNYGYTF. As DNA, the CDR3 is TGTGCCAGCTCGTTCCCGCAGGGCGGAAACTATGGCTACACCTTC.

Points on this clone: Other DNA sequences in this sample translate to the same CDR3. The chain couples TRBV9 to TRBJ1-4; 7 nucleotides line up with TRBD1. Per the germline V gene, CDR1 is SGDLS and CDR2 is YYNGEE. Trimming removed 3 bases from V and 5 bases from J; junction bases left unmatched: 4. This CDR3 contains 14 residues. As DNA, the CDR3 is TGTGCCAGCAGCGCCGGGACAGTGAATGAAAAACTGTTTTTT. Its translation: CASSAGTVNEKLFF.

The V call is TRBV6-1, the J call TRBJ1-1; D is undetermined. CDR3 size: 14 residues. Trimming removed 1 base at V and 11 bases at J, with 17 bases between. Per germline, CDR1 MNHNS and CDR2 SASEGT. The chain's CDR3 is CASSEETYNSKAFF. As DNA, the CDR3 is TGTGCCAGCAGTGAAGAGACATACAACAGTAAGGCTTTCTTT.

The J gene is TRBJ2-1, the V gene TRBV27, with D tentatively TRBD2 (6 bases). Trimming removed 4 bases at V and 5 bases at J, with 12 bases between. The CDR3 has 14 residues. Germline lookup yields CDR1 MNHEY and CDR2 SMNVEV (reference sequence). CDR3 DNA sequence: TGTGCCAGCAGTTGGGAGGTGGGGCACAATGAGCAGTTCTTC. This codes for CASSWEVGHNEQFF.

This chain joins TRBV9 and TRBJ2-3; D not resolved. Trimming took off 0 bases at V and 2 bases at J, with 10 bases between the two ends. The CDR3 loop spans 15 amino acids. Germline assignment: CDR1 SGDLS and CDR2 YYNGEE. CDR3 in amino acids: CASSVEGMFTDTQYF. The DNA of the CDR3 is TGTGCCAGCAGCGTAGAAGGGATGTTCACAGATACGCAGTATTTT.

The rearrangement uses TRBV7-8 and TRBJ1-2, with 9 bases fitting TRBD1. Germline lookup yields CDR1 SGHVS and CDR2 FQNEAQ. Unmatched junction bases numbered 7, after V lost 0 bases and J lost 8 bases. The CDR3 contains 15 residues. The CDR3 loop is CASSLAGGQGDGYTF. The CDR3 DNA reads as TGTGCCAGCAGCTTAGCAGGGGGACAGGGAGACGGCTACACCTTC.

CDR3 nucleotides: TGTGCCAGCAAAGAGTTTAACACTGAAGCTTTCTTT. Translating gives CASKEFNTEAFF. This chain links TRBV28 with TRBJ1-1, with unresolved D. The ends were cut back, 7 bases at V and 2 bases at J, with 8 bases in the middle. The CDR3 totals 12 residues. Germline V CDR1 and CDR2: MDHEN, SYDVKM.

The chain links TRBV7-8 to TRBJ2-7; TRBD2 aligns across 7 bases. The ends lost 1 base at V and 2 bases at J; junction bases unmatched: 5. The CDR3 has 15 amino acids. Germline V gene data show CDR1 as SGHVS and CDR2 as FQNEAQ. This CDR3 reads CASSLVVGGPYEQYF. CDR3 in DNA: TGTGCCAGCAGCTTAGTTGTGGGAGGGCCCTACGAGCAGTACTTC.

This chain links TRBV29-1 with TRBJ2-1; D is perhaps TRBD1 (6 bases). This CDR3 contains 15 residues. Germline V gives CDR1 SQVTM, CDR2 ANQGSEA. V was pared by 0 bases and J by 3 bases, with 12 bases between. CDR3 loop: CSVEDLGQSYNEQFF. The DNA of the CDR3 is TGCAGCGTTGAAGATCTCGGACAGAGCTACAATGAGCAGTTCTTC.

The V and J genes are TRBV4-1 and TRBJ2-7; the D gene is possibly TRBD2 (5 bases). CDR3 length: 16 amino acids. The germline CDR1 and CDR2 sequences are MGHRA and YSYEKL. With 0 bases removed from V and 3 bases from J, the gap between germline ends came to 15 bases. In DNA, the CDR3 is TGCGCCAGCAGCCAAGATCTTGGACTGGGCCTCTACGAGCAGTACTTC. This gives the protein CASSQDLGLGLYEQYF.

With respect to this clone: The germline gene is not matched at one end of the junction; a read error may be the cause. V and J are TRBV7-7 and TRBJ2-2; no clear D gene. Germline assignment: CDR1 SSHAT and CDR2 FNYEAQ (reference sequence). The CDR3 extends over 13 amino acids. The CDR3, as DNA: TGTGCTAGCAGCTTGGCGGTCACCGGGGAGCTGTTTTTT. The encoded protein is CASSLAVTGELFF.

The chain joins TRBV6-1 to TRBJ1-4; D remains ambiguous. V lost 3 bases and J lost 2, with 16 bases in between. The CDR3 length is 17 residues. CDR1 is MNHNS and CDR2 is SASEGT in the germline V gene. CDR3 amino acids: CASSELISGLTNEKLFF. Written as DNA, the CDR3 is TGTGCCAGCAGTGAGTTGATTTCGGGGTTGACTAATGAAAAACTGTTTTTT.

Comment on this clone: This sample also contains other DNA sequences that code for the same CDR3. The rearrangement uses TRBV29-1 and TRBJ2-7, with D possibly matching TRBD2 (5 bases). CDR1 and CDR2 from the germline V gene are SQVTM and ANQGSEA. V lost 4 bases to trimming and J lost 0 bases, with 10 bases between them. The CDR3 length is 13 residues. CDR3 in amino acids: CSVVPGDSYEQYF. CDR3 coding DNA: TGCAGCGTTGTCCCCGGGGACTCCTACGAGCAGTACTTC.

V is TRBV7-2 and J is TRBJ1-6, with TRBD1 matching over 7 bases. The CDR3 totals 14 residues. V lost 5 bases and J lost 10; bases outside the gene matches: 8. Germline CDR1 SGHTA, CDR2 FQGNSA. The CDR3 nucleotides are TGTGCCAGCAGCATAACAGGGGCAGGATCACCCCTCCACTTT. Protein product: CASSITGAGSPLHF.

The chain employs TRBV27 and TRBJ2-6; D not resolved. The CDR3 has 13 residues. Germline V lookup: CDR1 MNHEY, CDR2 SMNVEV (reference sequence). V was clipped by 7 bases and J by 1 base, with 5 bases between them. CDR3 bases: TGTGCCAGCACTTCATCTGGGGCCAACGTCCTGACTTTC. It encodes CASTSSGANVLTF. The full variable domain, rest sourced from reference TRBV27 and TRBJ2-6, is EAQVTQNPRYLITVTGKKLTVTCSQNMNHEYMSWYRQDPGLGLRQIYYSMNVEVTDKGDVPEGYKVSRKEKRNFPLILESPSPNQTSLYFCASTSSGANVLTFGAGSRLTVL.

This sequence joins TRBV27 and TRBJ1-5, with TRBD1 as a possible D gene (5 bases). CDR1 MNHEY and CDR2 SMNVEV come from the germline V gene (reference sequence). V was pared by 1 base and J by 0 bases, with 7 bases between. The CDR3 covers 15 residues. CDR3 DNA: TGTGCCAGCAGTTTATACAGGTATAGCAATCAGCCCCAGCATTTT. It encodes CASSLYRYSNQPQHF.

The chain uses TRBV5-4 and TRBJ1-1; D gene ambiguous. There are 12 residues in the CDR3. V was shortened by 2 bases and J by 2 bases, with 4 bases between the two germline ends. CDR1 and CDR2 from the germline V gene are SGHNT and YYREEE (reference sequence). CDR3 in amino acids: CASSFFNTEAFF. The CDR3 DNA follows: TGTGCCAGCAGCTTCTTTAACACTGAAGCTTTCTTT.

About this clone: The same CDR3 arises from other DNA sequences in this sample as well. The chain recombines TRBV11-2 with TRBJ2-3; TRBD2 matches at 11 bases. After removal of 2 bases from V and 2 bases from J, the junction contained 3 bases not matched to a gene. The CDR3 loop spans 16 amino acids. CDR1 is SGHAT, CDR2 FQNNGV, per germline. CDR3 amino acids: CASSLLLAGVTDTQYF. Here the CDR3 DNA reads TGTGCCAGCAGCTTATTACTAGCGGGGGTCACAGATACGCAGTATTTT.

V gene TRBV11-2 combines with J gene TRBJ1-1; D is unclear. CDR3 length: 13 amino acids. Trimming stripped 5 bases from V and 1 base from J, with 8 bases between. Germline CDR1 is SGHAT and CDR2 is FQNNGV. As DNA, the CDR3 is TGTGCCAGCAGCCGACCGGAGAACACTGAAGCTTTCTTT. Its translation: CASSRPENTEAFF.

The V gene is TRBV5-1, the J gene TRBJ2-2; possible D gene TRBD1, 6 bases. The V gene's germline CDR1 is SGHRS and CDR2 YFSETQ. With 3 bases removed from V and 2 bases from J, the gap between germline ends came to 17 bases. This CDR3 comprises 17 residues. CDR3 protein: CASSWSMTGLNTGELFF. Here the CDR3 DNA reads TGCGCCAGCAGCTGGAGTATGACAGGACTTAACACCGGGGAGCTGTTTTTT.

The CDR3 spells CASSESSGAGEKLFF. In nucleotides, the CDR3 is TGCGCCAGCAGTGAGTCCTCGGGGGCAGGTGAAAAACTGTTTTTT. V gene TRBV10-1 combines with J gene TRBJ1-4, with D perhaps matching TRBD1 (6 bases). Germline loops: CDR1 WNHNN, CDR2 SYGVQD (reference sequence). This CDR3 has 15 amino acids. Trimming cost V 0 bases and J 7 bases, with 12 bases left between them.

This clone was counted a single time. The chain has TRBV5-6 and TRBJ1-1; possibly TRBD1 for D (5 bases). Germline V gene data show CDR1 as SGHDT and CDR2 as YYEEEE. There are 14 residues in the CDR3. V was clipped by 4 bases and J by 8 bases, with 18 bases between them. The CDR3, as DNA: TGTGCCAGCAGCCTGGGACGGATTTCCTCGGAAGCTTTCTTT. It is translated as CASSLGRISSEAFF. Complete variable domain (other parts from reference TRBV5-6 and TRBJ1-1): DAGVTQSPTHLIKTRGQQVTLRCSPKSGHDTVSWYQQALGQGPQFIFQYYEEEERQRGNFPDRFSGHQFPNYSSELNVNALLLGDSALYLCASSLGRISSEAFFGQGTRLTVV.

The rearrangement links TRBV7-9 to TRBJ2-1, with D perhaps TRBD2 (6 bases). CDR1 SEHNR and CDR2 FQNEAQ come from the germline V gene (reference sequence). V lost 4 bases and J lost 0, with 10 bases in between. The CDR3 totals 15 residues. CDR3 residues: CASSSTRGSYNEQFF. CDR3 sequence (DNA): TGTGCCAGCAGCTCGACTAGAGGCTCCTACAATGAGCAGTTCTTC. Together with reference TRBV7-9 and TRBJ2-1, the CDR3 gives the full variable domain: DTGVSQNPRHKITKRGQNVTFRCDPISEHNRLYWYRQTLGQGPEFLTYFQNEAQLEKSRLLSDRFSAERPKGSFSTLEIQRTEQGDSAMYLCASSSTRGSYNEQFFGPGTRLTVL.